This T cell receptor (beta chain) was captured by sequencing in a study of regulatory T cells in long-lasting Graves disease. Findings of the study overall: Under persistent disease, TRBV28, TRBJ1-2 and TRBJ2-5 were used preferentially.

There are many counts of this clonotype. Its antigen remains unknown. From germline, CDR1 is DFQATT and CDR2 SNEGSKA (reference sequence). This CDR3 comprises 13 residues. V was pared by 6 bases and J by 4 bases, with 15 bases between. Time point of the sample: newly diagnosed GD, antithyroid drugs for less than 3 months. Making the TCR library involved RNA that had been extracted from PBMCs. Combining iRepertoire HTBI primers with Arm-PCR of CDR3 regions, the authors built TCR beta libraries. TCRdb recomputed calls from the multiplex PCR reads with MiXCR, one row per CDR3 protein. The table lists about 530,000 distinct CDR3 sequences, around 15% of them singletons, with roughly 25% in the top ten. In addition, the sample was reused for a study of T cells in Graves' hyperthyroidism and ophthalmopathy.

The sequence derives from a woman aged 35-65 years with Graves disease. The rearrangement links TRBV20-1 to TRBJ1-1; D ambiguous. The sequenced sample was peripheral blood mononuclear cells (PBMCs), obtained at new diagnosis, from a patient treated with antithyroid drugs. CDR3 amino acids: CSAKTQVSTEAFF. CDR3 coding DNA: TGCAGTGCCAAGACCCAGGTTAGCACTGAAGCTTTCTTT.